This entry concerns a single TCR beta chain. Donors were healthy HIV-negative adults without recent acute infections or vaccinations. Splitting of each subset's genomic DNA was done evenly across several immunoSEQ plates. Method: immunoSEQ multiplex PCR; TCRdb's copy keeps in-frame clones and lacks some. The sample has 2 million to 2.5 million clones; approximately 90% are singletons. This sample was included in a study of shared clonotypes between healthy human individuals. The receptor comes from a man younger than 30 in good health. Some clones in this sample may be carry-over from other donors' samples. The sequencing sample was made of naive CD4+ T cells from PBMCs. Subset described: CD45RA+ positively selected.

The CDR3 is CATLQERGLENEQFF. CDR3 bases: TGCGCCACCCTACAAGAGAGGGGGCTTGAAAATGAGCAGTTCTTC. The genes are TRBV10-1 and TRBJ2-1; TRBD1 agrees at 7 bases. CDR1 is WNHNN and CDR2 is SYGVQD in the germline V gene (reference sequence). The CDR3 loop spans 15 amino acids. V was clipped by 10 bases and J by 7 bases; unmatched bases: 16.